The 24 T cell receptor beta chains in this list originate from one sample, sequenced in a study of beta chain features in type 1 diabetes. Every bit of the isolated RNA underwent reverse transcription, so sequencing read expressed TCRB transcripts. TCRdb's copy holds only in-frame clones and misses some; the assay was immunoSEQ multiplex PCR. The sample yields 400,000 to 550,000 clones, over 10% seen once. Sequencing used naive CD4+ T cells from blood. Receptor source: a young woman in good health.

The rearrangement links TRBV18 to TRBJ2-3, with 10 positions matching TRBD1. Trimming cost V 3 bases and J 1 base; bases outside gene matches: 1. The CDR3 length is 15 residues. From germline, CDR1 is KGHSH and CDR2 LQKENI. CDR3 sequence reads: CASSPGTGGTDTQYF. The CDR3 DNA reads TGTGCCAGCTCACCGGGGACAGGGGGCACAGATACGCAGTATTTT.

The chain is built from TRBV27 and TRBJ2-3; D possibly corresponds to TRBD2 (6 bases). V gave up 5 bases and J gave up 1 base, with 10 bases separating them. The germline CDR1 and CDR2 sequences are MNHEY and SMNVEV (reference sequence). This CDR3 comprises 14 residues. The DNA for the CDR3 is TGTGCCAGCAGTCCTACGGGGGGCACAGATACGCAGTATTTT. Its translation is CASSPTGGTDTQYF.

V usage is TRBV5-1 and J usage is TRBJ2-1; TRBD1 matches at 7 bases. The germline V gene has CDR1 SGHRS and CDR2 YFSETQ. There are 14 residues in the CDR3. V gave up 3 bases and J gave up 4 bases; unmatched junction bases: 4. CDR3 loop: CASSWGQIYNEQFF. CDR3 coding DNA: TGCGCCAGCAGCTGGGGACAGATATACAATGAGCAGTTCTTC.

J is TRBJ2-3 and V is TRBV23-1; 7 bases align to TRBD1. TRBV23-1 is marked as an open reading frame, function uncertain. This CDR3 region has 18 residues. The ends lost 6 bases at V and 2 bases at J; junction bases unmatched: 17. CDR3 in DNA: TGCGCCAGCAGGCCGAATAACTACTCGGGACAGTTCACAGATACGCAGTATTTT. Protein: CASRPNNYSGQFTDTQYF.

CDR3 residues: CASSLGDPGLDTQYF. CDR3 nucleotide sequence: TGCGCCAGCAGCTTGGGGGACCCCGGCCTAGATACGCAGTATTTT. The chain uses TRBV5-1 and TRBJ2-3; the D gene could be TRBD1 or TRBD2 (5 bases each). Germline CDR1 reads SGHRS; CDR2 reads YFSETQ. The CDR3 has 15 amino acids. V was trimmed by 0 bases and J by 5 bases, leaving 13 bases between them.

This clone has only a few counts. The chain uses TRBV29-1 and TRBJ1-1; 8 bases line up with TRBD1. The CDR3 loop spans 14 amino acids. The germline gives CDR1 SQVTM, CDR2 ANQGSEA. Trimming took 8 bases from V and 2 from J; bases not matched to a gene: 10. DNA for the CDR3: TGCAGCACGAAGGACAGGGTTGCCAACACTGAAGCTTTCTTT. This sequence encodes CSTKDRVANTEAFF. The full variable domain, completed using reference TRBV29-1 and TRBJ1-1, is SAVISQKPSRDICQRGTSLTIQCQVDSQVTMMFWYRQQPGQSLTLIATANQGSEATYESGFVIDKFPISRPNLTFSTLTVSNMSPEDSSIYLCSTKDRVANTEAFFGQGTRLTVV.

This clone has more than one count but fewer than ten. This rearrangement joins TRBV28 to TRBJ2-1; D is unresolved. The V gene's germline CDR1 is MDHEN and CDR2 SYDVKM. This CDR3 spans 15 amino acids. The V gene lost 11 bases and the J gene lost 5 bases, with 22 bases spanning the gap. CDR3 in amino acids: CASQPPYRHNNEQFF. The DNA for the CDR3 is TGTGCCTCCCAACCCCCCTACCGGCATAACAATGAGCAGTTCTTC.

J is TRBJ1-4 and V is TRBV28, with 7 bases fitting TRBD1. V trimming: 4 bases; J trimming: 4 bases; junction bases outside the gene matches: 3. The CDR3 sequence is 14 residues long. The germline CDR1 and CDR2 sequences are MDHEN and SYDVKM. CDR3 residues: CASSSRQGNEKLFF. CDR3 bases: TGTGCCAGCAGTTCGAGACAGGGTAATGAAAAACTGTTTTTT.

A note on this clone: Other DNA sequences in the sample encode the same CDR3. The chain recombines TRBV5-1 with TRBJ1-1, with D possibly being TRBD1 (6 bases). Germline V CDR1 and CDR2: SGHRS, YFSETQ. Deletions cut 3 bases from V and 1 base from J, with 7 bases between. The CDR3 spans 13 residues. The DNA of the CDR3 is TGCGCCAGCAGCTCGGGACAGAACACTGAAGCTTTCTTT. Translated, it gives CASSSGQNTEAFF.

V usage is TRBV25-1 and J usage is TRBJ2-1, with TRBD1 matching over 10 bases. Germline CDR1 reads MGHDK; CDR2 reads SYGVNS. Germline trimming cut 3 bases from V and 8 bases from J; bases unmatched to any gene: 7. This CDR3 is 15 amino acids long. The CDR3 DNA reads as TGTGCCAGCAGTGACCCGGGACAGGGGTTGGATGAGCAGTTCTTC. The encoded protein is CASSDPGQGLDEQFF.

The chain combines TRBV4-3 with TRBJ2-5; 15 bases line up with TRBD2. CDR3 size: 17 residues. The germline V gene encodes CDR1 LGHNA and CDR2 YSLEER. After removal of 4 bases from V and 4 bases from J, the junction contained 7 bases not matched to a gene. The CDR3 loop is CASSPHPGLAGGETQYF. CDR3 sequence (DNA): TGCGCCAGCAGCCCTCATCCGGGACTAGCGGGAGGAGAGACCCAGTACTTC.

V usage is TRBV7-2 and J usage is TRBJ2-7; 9 bases are shared with TRBD2. V gave up 2 bases and J gave up 2 bases; unmatched junction bases: 7. Germline V gene data show CDR1 as SGHTA and CDR2 as FQGNSA. This CDR3 is built from 16 residues. CDR3 protein: CASSLRAGTSTYEQYF. The DNA of the CDR3 is TGTGCCAGCAGCTTACGCGCCGGGACTAGCACCTACGAGCAGTACTTC.

The chain employs TRBV29-1 and TRBJ1-2; the D is unclear. Trimming shortened V by 4 bases and J by 7 bases, and 7 bases separated the two germline ends. CDR3 length: 10 amino acids. Germline V gene sequence: CDR1 SQVTM, CDR2 ANQGSEA. CDR3 in DNA: TGCAGCGTTGGGGCGCTTGGCTACACCTTC. Translated: CSVGALGYTF.

This clone has just a few counts. V gene TRBV20-1 combines with J gene TRBJ1-2; the D gene is possibly TRBD1 (6 bases). Germline V gene lookup returns CDR1 DFQATT and CDR2 SNEGSKA (reference sequence). The CDR3 covers 11 residues. Trimming stripped 6 bases from V and 8 bases from J, with 13 bases between. The CDR3 coding sequence is TGCAGTGCCGTAGGACAGTGGGGCTACACCTTC. This gives the protein CSAVGQWGYTF.

There are a few counts of this clone. The same CDR3 also results from other DNA sequences found in this sample. This sequence joins TRBV9 and TRBJ2-3, with 10 bases lining up with TRBD2. The CDR3 loop spans 15 amino acids. CDR1 and CDR2 (germline): SGDLS, YYNGEE. J gave up 0 bases and V 3 bases, and 1 base lay outside the gene matches. The DNA for the CDR3 is TGTGCCAGCAGCGCGACTAGCGGGAGCACAGATACGCAGTATTTT. This encodes CASSATSGSTDTQYF.

In its sample, this clone was seen a few times. V gene TRBV5-1 combines with J gene TRBJ2-2; D uncertain. The ends were cut back, 0 bases at V and 3 bases at J, with 12 bases in the middle. The germline V gene encodes CDR1 SGHRS and CDR2 YFSETQ. This CDR3 is built from 16 residues. CDR3 nucleotide sequence: TGCGCCAGCAGCTTGGCGGGCCAGACTTACACCGGGGAGCTGTTTTTT. Protein: CASSLAGQTYTGELFF. Variable domain in full (rest from reference TRBV5-1 and TRBJ2-2): KAGVTQTPRYLIKTRGQQVTLSCSPISGHRSVSWYQQTPGQGLQFLFEYFSETQRNKGNFPGRFSGRQFSNSRSEMNVSTLELGDSALYLCASSLAGQTYTGELFFGEGSRLTVL.

This clone was detected a few times. The chain is built from TRBV5-8 and TRBJ2-5, with 12 positions matching TRBD2. Trimming removed 3 bases from V and 0 bases from J; junction bases left unmatched: 6. CDR3 length: 17 amino acids. Germline loops: CDR1 SGHTS, CDR2 YDEGEE. Written as DNA, the CDR3 is TGTGCCAGCAGCTCCCGGGGGACTAGCGGGTACCAAGAGACCCAGTACTTC. Its translation: CASSSRGTSGYQETQYF.

The CDR3 loop is CASSLDGGRDGELFF. The CDR3 DNA reads TGTGCCAGCAGCTTGGATGGCGGGAGGGACGGGGAGCTGTTTTTT. V usage is TRBV5-4 and J usage is TRBJ2-2, with TRBD2 identical over 9 bases. V gave up 0 bases and J gave up 7 bases; unmatched junction bases: 4. The CDR3 sequence is 15 residues long. CDR1 is SGHNT and CDR2 is YYREEE in the germline V gene (reference sequence).

This clone has a handful of counts. This chain joins TRBV27 and TRBJ1-2, with TRBD1 matching 9 bases. V was pared by 5 bases and J by 4 bases, with 8 bases of the junction left unmatched. The CDR3 runs 15 residues. Germline V gives CDR1 MNHEY, CDR2 SMNVEV (reference sequence). CDR3 amino acids: CASSLYRGLGYGYTF. The CDR3 region has the DNA TGTGCCAGCAGTCTATACAGGGGGCTCGGCTATGGCTACACCTTC.

This chain joins TRBV7-2 and TRBJ2-5, with 16 bases matching TRBD2. Germline V CDR1 and CDR2: SGHTA, FQGNSA. With 6 bases clipped from V and 5 bases from J, the junction kept 6 bases outside the gene matches. The CDR3 has 16 amino acids. This CDR3 is CASRLGTSGREETQYF. The CDR3 bases are TGTGCCAGCAGACTCGGGACTAGCGGGAGGGAGGAGACCCAGTACTTC.

The chain uses TRBV7-2 and TRBJ2-5, with TRBD2 matching over 10 bases. V lost 4 bases to trimming and J lost 0 bases; unmatched junction nucleotides: 5. This CDR3 contains 16 residues. Germline values: CDR1 SGHTA, CDR2 FQGNSA. In DNA, the CDR3 is TGTGCCAGCAGCTCTAGCGGGAGCTCGTACCAAGAGACCCAGTACTTC. Encoded protein: CASSSSGSSYQETQYF.

The chain is built from TRBV14 and TRBJ2-1; D could derive from TRBD1 or TRBD2 (5 bases each). V shed 0 bases and J shed 8 bases, with 20 bases lying between them. The CDR3 has 17 residues. Germline assignment: CDR1 SGHDN and CDR2 FVKESK. CDR3 in amino acids: CASSQEKRGAQRDEQFF. CDR3 bases: TGTGCCAGCAGCCAAGAAAAAAGGGGAGCGCAGAGGGATGAGCAGTTCTTC.

In this sample, this clone turned up a few times. The rearrangement uses TRBV5-4 and TRBJ2-3; D not resolved. Germline V gene lookup returns CDR1 SGHNT and CDR2 YYREEE (reference sequence). The CDR3 runs to 14 residues. Trimming left V 4 bases short and J 2 bases short, with 11 bases between. In nucleotides, the CDR3 is TGTGCCAGCAGCGCCTCCCAAGTCACAGATACGCAGTATTTT. Protein: CASSASQVTDTQYF.

This clone was found a few times. The chain uses TRBV9 and TRBJ2-3; D possibly corresponds to TRBD2 (5 bases). V lost 7 bases and J 1 base, leaving 13 bases between the germline ends. This CDR3 has 14 residues. CDR1 is SGDLS and CDR2 is YYNGEE in the germline V gene. This CDR3 reads CASGSSSGTDTQYF. CDR3 nucleotides: TGTGCCAGCGGATCTAGCTCGGGCACAGATACGCAGTATTTT.